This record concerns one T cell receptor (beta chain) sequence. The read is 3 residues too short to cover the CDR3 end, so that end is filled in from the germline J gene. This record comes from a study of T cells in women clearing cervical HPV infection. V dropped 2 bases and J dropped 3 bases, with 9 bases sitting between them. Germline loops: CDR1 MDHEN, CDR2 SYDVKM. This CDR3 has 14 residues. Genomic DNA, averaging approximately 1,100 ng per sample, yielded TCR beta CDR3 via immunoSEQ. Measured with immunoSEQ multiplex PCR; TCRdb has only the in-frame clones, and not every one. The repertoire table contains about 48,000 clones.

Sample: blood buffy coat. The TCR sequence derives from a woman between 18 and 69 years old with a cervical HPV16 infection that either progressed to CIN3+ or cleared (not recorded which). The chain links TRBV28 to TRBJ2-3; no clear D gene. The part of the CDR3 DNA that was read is TGTGCCAGCAGTTTAGCCCTAGTTACAGATACG. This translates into CASSLALVTDT. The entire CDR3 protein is CASSLALVTDTQYF.